The rows below give T cell receptor beta chains drawn from one sample of a study of T cell responses to AZD1222 COVID-19 vaccine. Clones were sequenced by immunoSEQ multiplex PCR, and TCRdb holds only the in-frame ones, with some missing. The table has 110,000 to 150,000 clones, roughly 92% seen once. The sequenced sample was peripheral blood, obtained on day 0 of AZD1222 vaccination. These receptors all stem from an adult in good health. The CDR3 runs from the conserved cysteine through the conserved F or W. D genes are given only for firm matches. Rows give clone size only sometimes, using once, few, many, or a class for an expanded clone.

D | size | J | V | CDR3 | DNA
TRBD2 | . | TRBJ2-1 | TRBV5-1 | CASSRGGTWAANEQFF | TGCGCCAGCAGCCGGGGAGGGACCTGGGCGGCAAATGAGCAGTTCTTC
. | . | TRBJ1-3 | TRBV20-1 | CSASKATSGNTIYF | TGCAGTGCTAGTAAGGCCACCTCTGGAAACACCATATATTTT
. | . | TRBJ1-3 | TRBV2 | CASSPGTTSGNTIYF | TGTGCCAGCAGCCCGGGAACCACCTCTGGAAACACCATATATTTT
. | . | TRBJ2-7 | TRBV7-2 | CASSLRQNYEQYF | TGTGCCAGCAGCTTACGGCAGAACTACGAGCAGTACTTC
. | . | TRBJ1-3 | TRBV13 | CASSFDRLSGNTIYF | TGTGCCAGCAGTTTCGATAGGCTCTCTGGAAACACCATATATTTT
. | . | TRBJ2-7 | TRBV18 | CASSPPGSVSSYEQYF | TGTGCCAGCTCACCACCGGGGAGTGTAAGCTCCTACGAGCAGTACTTC
. | . | TRBJ1-5 | TRBV28 | CASSRGSNQPQHF | TGTGCCAGCAGTAGGGGTAGCAATCAGCCCCAGCATTTT
. | . | TRBJ1-6 | TRBV5-1 | CASFTPLHF | TGCGCCAGCTTCACACCCCTCCACTTT
. | . | TRBJ2-1 | TRBV5-4 | CASSLDGYEQFF | TGTGCCAGCAGCTTGGATGGGTATGAGCAGTTCTTC
TRBD2 | . | TRBJ2-1 | TRBV5-5 | CASSLVASAAREVPLEQFF | TGTGCCAGCAGCTTGGTAGCGAGTGCAGCCCGGGAGGTCCCCTTAGAGCAGTTCTTC
. | . | TRBJ1-1 | TRBV5-1 | CASSWKDSDTEAFF | TGCGCCAGCAGCTGGAAAGATTCGGACACTGAAGCTTTCTTT
. | . | TRBJ1-5 | TRBV4-1 | CASSQAGRAGVPRQPQHF | TGCGCCAGCAGCCAGGCGGGGCGGGCCGGGGTACCGAGACAGCCCCAGCATTTT
TRBD1 | . | TRBJ2-7 | TRBV7-2 | CASSLAGQLRFQYF | TGTGCCAGCAGCTTAGCGGGACAGCTCCGCTTTCAGTACTTC
. | . | TRBJ2-5 | TRBV27 | CASSLSQGWKETQYF | TGTGCCAGCAGTTTATCTCAGGGTTGGAAAGAGACCCAGTACTTC
. | . | TRBJ2-3 | TRBV6-1 | CASSEVTPEDTQYF | TGTGCCAGCAGTGAAGTGACCCCGGAAGATACGCAGTATTTT
TRBD2 | . | TRBJ2-3 | TRBV5-1 | CASRVTSGTDTQYF | TGCGCCAGCAGGGTTACTAGCGGCACAGATACGCAGTATTTT
TRBD1 | . | TRBJ1-2 | TRBV3-1/TRBV3-2 | CASSHRDRIYGYTF | TGTGCCAGCAGCCACCGGGACAGAATCTATGGCTACACCTTC
. | . | TRBJ2-7 | TRBV6-1 | CASSEAGTETYEQYF | TGTGCCAGCAGTGAAGCGGGGACGGAGACCTACGAGCAGTACTTC
. | . | TRBJ1-5 | TRBV6-1 | CASSEASGNQPQHF | TGTGCCAGCAGTGAAGCGTCAGGGAATCAGCCCCAGCATTTT
TRBD1 | . | TRBJ1-6 | TRBV30 | CAWSPTGGSPDSPLHF | TGTGCCTGGAGTCCGACAGGGGGCAGCCCTGATTCACCCCTCCACTTT
. | few | TRBJ1-1 | TRBV6-5 | CASSVREIDEAFF | TGTGCCAGCTCGGTCAGGGAGATTGATGAAGCTTTCTTT
TRBD1 | . | TRBJ1-4 | TRBV6-5 | CASRIQGNEKLFF | TGTGCCAGCAGGATACAGGGGAATGAAAAACTGTTTTTT
TRBD2 | . | TRBJ2-7 | TRBV5-1 | CASSQSGLALYEQYF | TGCGCCAGCAGCCAATCGGGACTAGCCCTCTACGAGCAGTACTTC
. | . | TRBJ1-1 | TRBV6-2/TRBV6-3 | CASSPGGENTEAFF | TGTGCCAGCAGCCCCGGGGGCGAGAATACTGAAGCTTTCTTT
TRBD2 | . | TRBJ2-3 | TRBV14 | CASSQGLAGPARDTDTQYF | TGTGCCAGCAGCCAAGGCCTAGCGGGCCCCGCCCGGGACACAGATACGCAGTATTTT
TRBD2 | . | TRBJ2-7 | TRBV18 | CASSPSSTWEGLEQYF | TGTGCCAGCTCACCCTCCTCAACTTGGGAGGGTTTAGAGCAGTACTTC
. | once | TRBJ1-3 | TRBV28 | CASSFAGTNTIYF | TGTGCCAGCAGTTTCGCCGGGACCAACACCATATATTTT
. | . | TRBJ1-2 | TRBV19 | CASSQLGNLNYGYTF | TGTGCCAGTAGTCAGCTGGGCAACCTAAACTATGGCTACACCTTC
TRBD1 | . | TRBJ1-2 | TRBV9 | CASSEDRGGGGYTF | TGTGCCAGCAGTGAGGACAGGGGAGGAGGTGGCTACACCTTC
TRBD1 | . | TRBJ1-2 | TRBV29-1 | CSVEEGQGAQRYGYTF | TGCAGCGTTGAAGAGGGGCAGGGGGCGCAGAGGTATGGCTACACCTTC
. | . | TRBJ1-1 | TRBV6-5 | CASSYGRHTEAFF | TGTGCCAGCAGTTACGGCAGACACACTGAAGCTTTCTTT
. | . | TRBJ1-4 | TRBV5-1 | CASSSESGEKLFF | TGCGCCAGCAGCTCTGAGTCGGGAGAAAAACTGTTTTTT
. | . | TRBJ1-5 | TRBV30 | CAWSSRGHQPQHF | TGTGCCTGGAGTTCTCGGGGTCATCAGCCCCAGCATTTT
TRBD1 | . | TRBJ2-7 | TRBV27 | CASSLIRNRGYEQYF | TGTGCCAGCAGTCTCATCCGGAACAGGGGTTACGAGCAGTACTTC
TRBD2 | . | TRBJ2-1 | TRBV7-9 | CASSARPLAGGSRNEQFF | TGTGCCAGCAGCGCCCGCCCGCTAGCGGGAGGGAGTAGAAATGAGCAGTTCTTC
TRBD1 | few | TRBJ2-3 | TRBV7-9 | CASSSGQASLTDTQYF | TGTGCCAGCAGCTCGGGACAGGCCTCACTCACAGATACGCAGTATTTT
. | . | TRBJ2-1 | TRBV9 | CASGDVLDHQNEQFF | TGTGCCAGCGGGGACGTCCTCGACCACCAAAATGAGCAGTTCTTC
. | . | TRBJ2-7 | TRBV28 | CASSLERQYF | TGTGCCAGCAGTTTGGAGCGGCAATACTTC
TRBD1 | once | TRBJ1-1 | TRBV4-1 | CASSQVGTGRTEAFF | TGCGCCAGCAGCCAAGTTGGGACAGGGAGGACTGAAGCTTTCTTT
. | . | TRBJ1-5 | TRBV2 | CASSELPGSNQPQHF | TGTGCCAGCAGTGAATTGCCGGGTAGCAATCAGCCCCAGCATTTT
TRBD2 | . | TRBJ2-3 | TRBV18 | CASSAGLAGGQDTQYF | TGTGCCAGCTCGGCGGGGCTAGCGGGAGGGCAGGATACGCAGTATTTT
. | . | TRBJ2-3 | TRBV20-1 | CSARVMAWEYF | TGCAGTGCTAGAGTTATGGCCTGGGAGTATTTT
. | few | TRBJ2-7 | TRBV6-5 | CASRRDGEIYEQYF | TGTGCCAGCCGTAGAGACGGGGAAATCTACGAGCAGTACTTC
. | . | TRBJ1-2 | TRBV7-9 | CASSLAIGTLANYGYTF | TGTGCCAGCAGCTTAGCAATCGGGACGTTAGCTAACTATGGCTACACCTTC
. | . | TRBJ2-3 | TRBV5-1 | CASSLSPRDTQYF | TGCGCCAGCAGCCTGTCACCCAGGGATACGCAGTATTTT
. | . | TRBJ1-5 | TRBV5-1 | CASSATPGGNQPQHF | TGCGCCAGCAGCGCTACACCGGGAGGTAATCAGCCCCAGCATTTT
. | once | TRBJ2-4 | TRBV4-1 | CASSLMGDSKNIQYF | TGCGCCAGCAGCCTGATGGGGGACTCCAAAAACATTCAGTACTTC
. | . | TRBJ1-1 | TRBV10-3 | CAISGRDEAFF | TGTGCCATCAGTGGCCGGGACGAAGCTTTCTTT
. | . | TRBJ2-5 | TRBV5-1 | CASSPSGTTQETQYF | TGCGCCAGCAGCCCCTCCGGGACAACTCAAGAGACCCAGTACTTC
. | . | TRBJ1-2 | TRBV10-3 | CAISESGIYGYTF | TGTGCCATCAGTGAGTCGGGGATCTATGGCTACACCTTC
. | . | TRBJ2-1 | TRBV4-1 | CASSLGSRGGREQFF | TGCGCCAGCAGCCTAGGATCTAGAGGCGGCAGAGAGCAGTTCTTC
. | . | TRBJ2-7 | TRBV27 | CASSLRGFSYEQYF | TGTGCCAGCAGTTTACGGGGATTCTCCTACGAGCAGTACTTC